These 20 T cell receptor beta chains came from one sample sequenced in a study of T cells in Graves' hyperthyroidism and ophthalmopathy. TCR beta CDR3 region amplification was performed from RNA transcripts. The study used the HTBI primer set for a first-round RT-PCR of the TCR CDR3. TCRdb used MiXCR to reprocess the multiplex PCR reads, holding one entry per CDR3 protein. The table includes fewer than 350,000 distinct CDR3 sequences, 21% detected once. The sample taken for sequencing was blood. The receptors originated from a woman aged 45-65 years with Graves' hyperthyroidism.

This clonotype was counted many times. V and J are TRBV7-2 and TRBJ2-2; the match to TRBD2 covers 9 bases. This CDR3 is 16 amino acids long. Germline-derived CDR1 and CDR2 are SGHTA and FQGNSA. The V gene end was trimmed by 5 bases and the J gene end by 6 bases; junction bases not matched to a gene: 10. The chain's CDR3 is CASSAPGLAGAGELFF. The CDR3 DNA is TGTGCCAGCAGCGCCCCGGGACTAGCTGGCGCCGGGGAGCTGTTTTTT. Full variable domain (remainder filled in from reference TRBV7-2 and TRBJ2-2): GAGVSQSPSNKVTEKGKDVELRCDPISGHTALYWYRQSLGQGLEFLIYFQGNSAPDKSGLPSDRFSAERTGGSVSTLTIQRTQQEDSAVYLCASSAPGLAGAGELFFGEGSRLTVL.

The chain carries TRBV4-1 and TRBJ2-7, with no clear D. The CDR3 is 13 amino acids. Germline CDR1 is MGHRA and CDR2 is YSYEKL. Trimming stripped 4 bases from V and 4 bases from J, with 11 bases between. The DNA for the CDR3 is TGCGCCAGCAGCCCATTTTTGGGGTACGAGCAGTACTTC. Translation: CASSPFLGYEQYF.

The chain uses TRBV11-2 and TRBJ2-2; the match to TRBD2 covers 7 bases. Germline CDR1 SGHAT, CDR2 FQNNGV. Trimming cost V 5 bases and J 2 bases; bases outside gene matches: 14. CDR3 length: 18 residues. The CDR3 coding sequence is TGTGCCAGCAGCCCGACCCAGGCGGGAGTGTCAAACACCGGGGAGCTGTTTTTT. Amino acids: CASSPTQAGVSNTGELFF.

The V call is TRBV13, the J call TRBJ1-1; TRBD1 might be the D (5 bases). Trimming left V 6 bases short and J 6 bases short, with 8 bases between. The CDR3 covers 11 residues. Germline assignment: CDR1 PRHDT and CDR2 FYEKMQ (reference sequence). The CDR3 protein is CASRGGAEAFF. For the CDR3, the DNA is TGTGCCAGCAGGGGGGGGGCTGAAGCTTTCTTT.

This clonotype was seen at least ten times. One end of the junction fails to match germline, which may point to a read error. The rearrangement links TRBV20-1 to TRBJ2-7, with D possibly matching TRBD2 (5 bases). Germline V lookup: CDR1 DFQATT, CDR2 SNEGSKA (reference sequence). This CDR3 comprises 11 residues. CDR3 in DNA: TGCAGTGCTAGGGACTCCTATGAGCAGTACTTC. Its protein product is CSARDSYEQYF.

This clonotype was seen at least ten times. The DNA of the CDR3 is TGTGCCTGGACGGGGGACACAGATACGCAGTATTTT. Translation gives CAWTGDTDTQYF. This rearrangement joins TRBV30 to TRBJ2-3; D possibly corresponds to TRBD2 (6 bases). Per germline, CDR1 GTSNPN and CDR2 SVGIG (reference sequence). The CDR3 extends over 12 amino acids. Trimming took 4 bases from V and 2 from J, leaving 7 bases between them.

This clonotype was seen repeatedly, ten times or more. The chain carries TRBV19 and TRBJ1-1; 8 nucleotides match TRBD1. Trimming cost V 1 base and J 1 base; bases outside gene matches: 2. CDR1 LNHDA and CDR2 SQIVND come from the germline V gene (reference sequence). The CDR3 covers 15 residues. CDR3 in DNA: TGTGCCAGTAGTATAGTAGGGACAGGGAACACTGAAGCTTTCTTT. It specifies CASSIVGTGNTEAFF.

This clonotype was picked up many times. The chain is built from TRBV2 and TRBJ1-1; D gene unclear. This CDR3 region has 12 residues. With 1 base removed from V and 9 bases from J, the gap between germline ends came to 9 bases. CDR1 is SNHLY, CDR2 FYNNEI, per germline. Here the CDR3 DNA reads TGTGCCAGCAGTGAAGTGACGGTCCAAGCTTTCTTT. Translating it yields CASSEVTVQAFF.

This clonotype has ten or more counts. CDR3 coding DNA: TGTGCCAGCAGTCCACCGGGACTTCCGAACACCGGGGAGCTGTTTTTT. Encoded protein: CASSPPGLPNTGELFF. V gene TRBV12-3 or TRBV12-4 combines with J gene TRBJ2-2, with a tentative D call TRBD2 (6 bases). The CDR3 is 16 amino acids. Trimming left V 5 bases short and J 0 bases short, with 13 bases between.

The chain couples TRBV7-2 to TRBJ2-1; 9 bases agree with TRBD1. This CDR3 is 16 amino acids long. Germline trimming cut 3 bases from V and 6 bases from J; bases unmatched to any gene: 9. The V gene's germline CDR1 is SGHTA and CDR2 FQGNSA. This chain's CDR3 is CASSFRDRAYSNEQFF. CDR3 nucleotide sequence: TGTGCCAGCAGCTTTAGGGACAGGGCATATAGCAATGAGCAGTTCTTC.

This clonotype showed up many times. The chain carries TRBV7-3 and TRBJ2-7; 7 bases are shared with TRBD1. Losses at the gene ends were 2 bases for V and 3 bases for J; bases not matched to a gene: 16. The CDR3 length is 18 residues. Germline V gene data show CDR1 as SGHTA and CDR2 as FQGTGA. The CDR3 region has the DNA TGTGCCAGCAGCTTACTTAATGACAGGGCCCAGGGCCGCTACGAGCAGTACTTC. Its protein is CASSLLNDRAQGRYEQYF.

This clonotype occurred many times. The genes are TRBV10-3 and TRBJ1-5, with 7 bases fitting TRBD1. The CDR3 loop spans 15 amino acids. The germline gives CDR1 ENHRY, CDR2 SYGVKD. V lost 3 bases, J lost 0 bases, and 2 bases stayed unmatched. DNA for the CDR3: TGTGCCATCAGTGACCGGGACAGTAGCAATCAGCCCCAGCATTTT. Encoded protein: CAISDRDSSNQPQHF.

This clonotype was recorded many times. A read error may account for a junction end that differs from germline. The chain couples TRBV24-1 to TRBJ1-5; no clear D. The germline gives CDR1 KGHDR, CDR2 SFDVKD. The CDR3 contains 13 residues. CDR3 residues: CATSDPPFQAQHF. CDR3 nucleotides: TGTGCCACCAGTGACCCCCCCTTTCAGGCCCAGCATTTT.

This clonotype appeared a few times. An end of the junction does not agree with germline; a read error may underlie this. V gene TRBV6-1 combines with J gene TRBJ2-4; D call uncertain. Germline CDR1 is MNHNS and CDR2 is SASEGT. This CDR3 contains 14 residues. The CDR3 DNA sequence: TGTGCCAGCGGTGAAGACCGAGCCAAAAACATTCAGTACTTC. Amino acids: CASGEDRAKNIQYF.

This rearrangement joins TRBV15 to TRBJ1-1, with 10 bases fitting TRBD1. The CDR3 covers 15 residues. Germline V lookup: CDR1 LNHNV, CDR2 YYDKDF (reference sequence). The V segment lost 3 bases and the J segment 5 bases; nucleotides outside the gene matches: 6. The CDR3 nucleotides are TGTGCCACCAGCAGGGTTTTGGACAGGGGGACTGAAGCTTTCTTT. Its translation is CATSRVLDRGTEAFF.

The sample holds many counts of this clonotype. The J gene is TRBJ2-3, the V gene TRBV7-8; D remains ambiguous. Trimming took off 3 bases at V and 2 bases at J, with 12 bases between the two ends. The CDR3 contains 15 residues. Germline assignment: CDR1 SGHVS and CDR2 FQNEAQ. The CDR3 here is CASSFLRTLTDTQYF. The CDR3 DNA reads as TGTGCCAGCAGCTTTTTACGAACCCTCACAGATACGCAGTATTTT.

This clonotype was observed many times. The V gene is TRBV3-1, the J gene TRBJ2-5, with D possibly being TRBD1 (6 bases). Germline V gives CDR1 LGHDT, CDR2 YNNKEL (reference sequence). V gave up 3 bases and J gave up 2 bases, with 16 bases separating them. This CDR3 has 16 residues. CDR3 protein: CASSQGTGTRQETQYF. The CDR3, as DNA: TGTGCCAGCAGCCAGGGGACCGGGACAAGGCAAGAGACCCAGTACTTC.

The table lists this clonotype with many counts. This CDR3 reads CASRGRPPAKNIQYF. CDR3 in DNA: TGTGCCAGCCGGGGAAGACCACCCGCCAAAAACATTCAGTACTTC. V is TRBV28 and J is TRBJ2-4; tentative D call: TRBD2 (5 bases). In germline, CDR1 is MDHEN, CDR2 SYDVKM. This CDR3 region has 15 residues. Trimming took off 8 bases at V and 1 base at J, with 15 bases between the two ends.

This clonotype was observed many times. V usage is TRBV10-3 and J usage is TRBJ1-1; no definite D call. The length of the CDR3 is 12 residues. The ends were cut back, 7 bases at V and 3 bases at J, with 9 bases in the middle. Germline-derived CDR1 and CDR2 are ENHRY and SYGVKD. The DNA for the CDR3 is TGTGCCATCACTGACGGCTACACTGAAGCTTTCTTT. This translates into CAITDGYTEAFF.

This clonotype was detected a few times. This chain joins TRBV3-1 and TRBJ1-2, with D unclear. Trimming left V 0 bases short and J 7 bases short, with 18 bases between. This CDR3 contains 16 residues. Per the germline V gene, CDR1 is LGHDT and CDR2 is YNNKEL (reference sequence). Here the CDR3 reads CASSQDLKVPGTGYTF. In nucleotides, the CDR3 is TGTGCCAGCAGCCAAGATTTAAAAGTCCCGGGCACTGGCTACACCTTC.